Given below is one T cell receptor (beta chain) in context. The CDR3 is 14 residues long. The trim removed 5 bases at V and 4 bases at J, leaving 4 bases unmatched. Per germline, CDR1 SGHNT and CDR2 YYREEE (reference sequence). This entry comes from a study of technical replicates of blood from a few donors. Here immunoSEQ multiplex PCR was the method, and the copy in TCRdb shows in-frame clones only, minus some. The sample consists of tens of thousands of clones, just under 95% of them appearing once. The chain combines TRBV5-4 with TRBJ2-7, with 12 positions matching TRBD2. Material: PBMCs. The origin of this receptor is a human donor in good health. Some clones in this sample may be carry-over from other donors' samples. DNA for the CDR3: TGTGCCAGCAGTTGGACTAGCGGGACTTACGAGCAGTACTTC. It is translated as CASSWTSGTYEQYF.